These 9 T cell receptor beta chains originate from one sample sequenced in a study of metastatic and nonmetastatic thyroid tumors. TCRdb used MiXCR to call clones anew from the PCR reads. The data contain roughly 24,000 clones, around 18% of them singletons. Not a single patient had been given any form of treatment at any point before undergoing thyroid surgery. The sample comprised adjacent normal tissue. These receptors came from a male donor with papillary thyroid cancer or a benign thyroid nodule (not recorded which). Some clones in this sample may be carry-over from other donors' samples.

The sample holds many counts of this clone. The V and J genes are TRBV25-1 and TRBJ1-4, with TRBD1 as a possible D gene (6 bases). Germline CDR1 MGHDK, CDR2 SYGVNS. V dropped 0 bases and J dropped 3 bases, with 14 bases sitting between them. The CDR3 runs to 17 residues. The CDR3 protein is CASSEYPGQMANEKLFF. CDR3 sequence (DNA): TGTGCCAGCAGTGAATATCCCGGACAGATGGCTAATGAAAAACTGTTTTTT.

The rearrangement joins TRBV20-1 to TRBJ2-7, with D perhaps being TRBD1 or TRBD2 (5 bases each). CDR3 length equals 10 residues. Trimming stripped 4 bases from V and 13 bases from J, with 14 bases between. Germline CDR1 and CDR2: DFQATT and SNEGSKA (reference sequence). As DNA, the CDR3 is TGCAGTGCTAAGGGACCGGTGGCCTACTTC. Translation gives CSAKGPVAYF.

This clone is judged medium-sized. V usage is TRBV6-1 and J usage is TRBJ1-1; D might be TRBD1 (5 bases). V dropped 5 bases and J dropped 4 bases, with 11 bases sitting between them. Germline lookup yields CDR1 MNHNS and CDR2 SASEGT. The CDR3 length is 13 residues. In DNA, the CDR3 is TGTGCCAGCAGTCATGACAGTCGCACTGAAGCTTTCTTT. This encodes CASSHDSRTEAFF.

This clone is classed as medium-sized. The chain couples TRBV20-1 to TRBJ2-2; D could derive from TRBD1 or TRBD2 (5 bases each). With 3 bases removed from V and 3 bases from J, the gap between germline ends came to 8 bases. CDR1 is DFQATT, CDR2 SNEGSKA, per germline (reference sequence). CDR3 size: 13 residues. The CDR3 sequence is CSASGAYTGELFF. CDR3 sequence (DNA): TGCAGTGCTAGCGGGGCGTACACCGGGGAGCTGTTTTTT.

This clone was seen at least ten times. The chain combines TRBV12-5 with TRBJ2-7, with 9 bases identical to TRBD2. J lost 1 base, V lost 5 bases, and 21 bases had no gene match. This CDR3 has 20 amino acids. Germline V gene lookup returns CDR1 LGHNT and CDR2 FRNRAP. The CDR3 nucleotides are TGTGCTAGTGGTAGTCTTGAACGGACTAGCGAACACCACTGTTCCTACGAGCAGTACGTC. Translated, it gives CASGSLERTSEHHCSYEQYV.

This clone was detected ten times or more. This rearrangement joins TRBV4-1 to TRBJ1-6; D might be TRBD1 (5 bases). V lost 1 base and J 11 bases, leaving 15 bases between the germline ends. The CDR3 spans 15 residues. CDR1 and CDR2 (germline): MGHRA, YSYEKL. The CDR3 here is CASSQVLGDLPPLHF. The CDR3 region has the DNA TGCGCCAGCAGCCAAGTGTTGGGGGACTTGCCACCCCTCCACTTT.

This clone counts as medium-sized. Different DNA sequences within this sample yield the same CDR3. The chain joins TRBV12-5 to TRBJ1-1, with TRBD1 as a possible D gene (5 bases). This CDR3 is 15 amino acids long. V lost 10 bases and J lost 4, with 22 bases in between. Germline V lookup: CDR1 LGHNT, CDR2 FRNRAP. Written as DNA, the CDR3 is TGTGCTACCCAAGGGAAGGGTCAGGGAGGCACTGAAGCTTTCTTT. This encodes CATQGKGQGGTEAFF.

This clone was seen repeatedly, ten times or more. V is TRBV19 and J is TRBJ1-6; a weak D match, TRBD1 (5 bases). Germline V gene lookup returns CDR1 LNHDA and CDR2 SQIVND (reference sequence). Trimming removed 2 bases at V and 4 bases at J, with 21 bases between. This CDR3 spans 19 amino acids. The CDR3 loop is CASSITPYPGRSYNSPLHF. CDR3 sequence (DNA): TGTGCCAGTAGTATAACTCCGTACCCAGGGCGGAGTTATAATTCACCCCTCCACTTT.

A remark on this clone: No conserved phenylalanine or tryptophan ends this CDR3, so it is likely a read error. It is unclear where the CDR3 begins or ends on the DNA, so no DNA is shown, and the CDR3 is as TCRdb lists it. The rearrangement joins TRBV10-1 to TRBJ1-5. Germline CDR1 and CDR2: WNHNN and SYGVQD (reference sequence). From its first to its last residue, the CDR3 has 14 amino acids. This CDR3 is CASSESSFNQPQLY.